A selection of T cell receptor beta chains follows, all from one sample in a study of blood T cell repertoires in COVID-19. Assay: immunoSEQ multiplex PCR; the TCRdb copy retains only in-frame clones and omits some. The table lists about 250,000 clones, around 90% of them singletons. Sample: peripheral blood. All receptors come from an older man with acute or convalescent COVID-19. CDR3s include the opening cysteine and the closing phenylalanine or tryptophan. A D gene is named only where the DNA matches it firmly. A clone size is listed for some rows: how often the clone was seen (once, few, many), or a class if it is expanded.

>TRBV28|TRBJ1-5|NA|NA
TGTGCCAGCAGTGGCCCCCAGGTCCTCAATCAGCCCCAGCATTTT
CASSGPQVLNQPQHF
>TRBV4-3|TRBJ2-5|NA|TRBD1
TGCGCCAGCAGCCTGAAGGGACAGGGAAAAGAGACCCAGTACTTC
CASSLKGQGKETQYF
>TRBV3-1/TRBV3-2|TRBJ2-5|NA|NA
TGTGCCAGCAGCCCCAGTGCAGAGACCCAGTACTTC
CASSPSAETQYF
>TRBV3-1/TRBV3-2|TRBJ2-2|once|TRBD1
TGTGCCAGCAGCCCAGGGGGAGCTCAAGGAGGCACCGGGGAGCTGTTTTTT
CASSPGGAQGGTGELFF
>TRBV9|TRBJ2-5|once|NA
TGTGCCAGCAGGCAGGCAGGGGAAGAGACCCAGTACTTC
CASRQAGEETQYF
>TRBV27|TRBJ2-1|NA|TRBD2
TGTGCCAGCAGTTTTGGGCTGGGACTAGCGTTATCCCATGAGCAGTTCTTC
CASSFGLGLALSHEQFF
>TRBV24-1|TRBJ1-2|NA|NA
TGTGCCACCAGTGATTTGAATCAGGGGTTGGATGGCTACACCTTC
CATSDLNQGLDGYTF
>TRBV27|TRBJ1-5|NA|TRBD1
TGTGCCAGCAGTTCCTCCCGGACAGGGGGATTTCAGCCCCAGCATTTT
CASSSSRTGGFQPQHF
>TRBV7-6|TRBJ2-1|NA|NA
TGTGCCAGCAGCGCTAGCCGCCGCTCCTACAATGAGCAGTTCTTC
CASSASRRSYNEQFF
>TRBV6-5|TRBJ1-1|NA|NA
TGTGCCAGCAGTTACGGGACCGCGGGAACTGAAGCTTTCTTT
CASSYGTAGTEAFF
>TRBV9|TRBJ2-5|NA|NA
TGTGCCAGCAGCCCTAGTCTGGTAAACCAAGAGACCCAGTACTTC
CASSPSLVNQETQYF
>TRBV28|TRBJ2-7|NA|NA
TGTGCCAGCAGTGAAGCTAGGACACCTCATCTTTTATTAGAGCAGTACTTC
CASSEARTPHLLLEQYF
>TRBV5-5|TRBJ2-1|NA|TRBD2
TGTGCCAGCAGCTTACTTAGCGGGAGCTCCTACAATGAGCAGTTCTTC
CASSLLSGSSYNEQFF
>TRBV3-1/TRBV3-2|TRBJ2-1|NA|TRBD1
TGTGCCAGCAGCCGCGGACAGGTTGAGCAGTTCTTC
CASSRGQVEQFF
>TRBV9|TRBJ2-3|once|TRBD1
TGTGCCAGCAGCGCCGGGACAGCCCCTAGCACAGATACGCAGTATTTT
CASSAGTAPSTDTQYF
>TRBV5-5|TRBJ2-6|NA|NA
TGTGCCAGCAGCTTCGCTGGGGCCAACGTCCTGACTTTC
CASSFAGANVLTF
>TRBV12-3/TRBV12-4|TRBJ2-7|few|NA
TGTGCCAGCAGTTTACAGGAACCCTACGAGCAGTACTTC
CASSLQEPYEQYF
>TRBV3-1/TRBV3-2|TRBJ1-2|once|NA
TGTGCCAGCAGCCAAGGGAGAAGATATGGCTACACCTTC
CASSQGRRYGYTF
>TRBV7-2|TRBJ2-5|NA|NA
TGTGCCAGCAGACGGGGGTTCCAAGAGACCCAGTACTTC
CASRRGFQETQYF
>TRBV7-3|TRBJ2-2|once|NA
TGTGCCAGCAGCTTAGGGGCAGAGAAGACCGGGGAGCTGTTTTTT
CASSLGAEKTGELFF
>TRBV2|TRBJ2-1|NA|NA
TGTGCCAGCAGAGATAAATCCTCAGGTTACAATGAGCAGTTCTTC
CASRDKSSGYNEQFF
>TRBV7-9|TRBJ1-4|NA|TRBD1
TGTGCCAGCAGCCCGCCGACAGGGCAAAATGAAAAACTGTTTTTT
CASSPPTGQNEKLFF